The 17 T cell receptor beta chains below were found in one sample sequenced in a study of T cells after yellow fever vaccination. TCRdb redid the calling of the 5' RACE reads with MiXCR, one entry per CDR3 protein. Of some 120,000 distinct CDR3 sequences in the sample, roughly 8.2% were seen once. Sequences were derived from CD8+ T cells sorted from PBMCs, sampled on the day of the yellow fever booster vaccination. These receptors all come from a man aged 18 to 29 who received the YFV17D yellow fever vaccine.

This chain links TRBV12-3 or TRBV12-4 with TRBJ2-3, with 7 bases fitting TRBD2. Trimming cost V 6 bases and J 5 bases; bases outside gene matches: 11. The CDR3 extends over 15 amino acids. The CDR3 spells CASRLIGRGLDTQYF. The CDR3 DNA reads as TGTGCCAGCAGACTTATTGGGAGGGGTTTAGATACGCAGTATTTT.

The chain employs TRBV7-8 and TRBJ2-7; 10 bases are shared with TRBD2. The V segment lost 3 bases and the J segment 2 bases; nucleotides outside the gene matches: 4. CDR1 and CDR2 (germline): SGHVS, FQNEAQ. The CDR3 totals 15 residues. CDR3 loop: CASSFERGGPYEQYV. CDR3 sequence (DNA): TGTGCCAGCAGCTTCGAGCGGGGGGGCCCCTACGAGCAGTACGTC.

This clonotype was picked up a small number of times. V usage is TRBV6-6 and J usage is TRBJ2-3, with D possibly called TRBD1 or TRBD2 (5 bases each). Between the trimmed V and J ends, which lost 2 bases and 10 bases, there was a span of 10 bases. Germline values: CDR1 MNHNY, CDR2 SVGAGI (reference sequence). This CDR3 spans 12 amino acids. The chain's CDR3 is CASSYRDASQYF. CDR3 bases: TGTGCCAGCAGTTACAGGGACGCCTCGCAGTATTTT.

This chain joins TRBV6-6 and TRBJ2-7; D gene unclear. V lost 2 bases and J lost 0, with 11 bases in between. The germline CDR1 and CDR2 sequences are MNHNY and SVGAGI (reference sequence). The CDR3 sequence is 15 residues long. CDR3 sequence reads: CASSYPGRNSYEQYF. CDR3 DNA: TGTGCCAGCAGTTACCCCGGACGTAACTCCTACGAGCAGTACTTC.

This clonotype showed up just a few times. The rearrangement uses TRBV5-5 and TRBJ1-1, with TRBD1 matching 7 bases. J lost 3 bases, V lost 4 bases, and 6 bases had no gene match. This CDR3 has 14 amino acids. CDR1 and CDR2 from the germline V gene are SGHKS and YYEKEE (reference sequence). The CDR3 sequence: CASSLQGEYTEAFF. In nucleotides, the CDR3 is TGTGCCAGCAGCCTCCAGGGGGAATACACTGAAGCTTTCTTT.

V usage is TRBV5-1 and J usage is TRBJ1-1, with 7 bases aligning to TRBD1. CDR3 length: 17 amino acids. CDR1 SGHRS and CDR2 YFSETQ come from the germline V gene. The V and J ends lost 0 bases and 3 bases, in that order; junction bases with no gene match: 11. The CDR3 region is CASSLEGTDSRDTEAFF. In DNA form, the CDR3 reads TGCGCCAGCAGCTTGGAGGGGACAGATAGCCGTGACACTGAAGCTTTCTTT.

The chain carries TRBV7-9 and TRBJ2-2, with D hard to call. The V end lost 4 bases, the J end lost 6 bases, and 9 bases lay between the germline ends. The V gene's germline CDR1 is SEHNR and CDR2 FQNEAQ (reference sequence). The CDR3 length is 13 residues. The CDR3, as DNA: TGTGCCAGCAGCTCCCGGTCCCCCGGGGAGCTGTTTTTT. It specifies CASSSRSPGELFF.

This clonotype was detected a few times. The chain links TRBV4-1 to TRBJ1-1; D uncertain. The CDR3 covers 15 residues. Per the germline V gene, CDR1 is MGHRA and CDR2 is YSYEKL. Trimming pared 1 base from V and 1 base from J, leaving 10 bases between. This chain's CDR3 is CASSQVVVGNTEAFF. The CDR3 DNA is TGCGCCAGCAGCCAAGTTGTCGTGGGGAACACTGAAGCTTTCTTT.

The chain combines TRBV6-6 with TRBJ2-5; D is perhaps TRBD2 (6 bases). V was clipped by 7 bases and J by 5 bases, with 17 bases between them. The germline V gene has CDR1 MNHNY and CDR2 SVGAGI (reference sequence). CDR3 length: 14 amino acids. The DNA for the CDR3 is TGTGCCAGCAACTTCCCGGCGGGGCGGGAGACCCAGTACTTC. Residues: CASNFPAGRETQYF.

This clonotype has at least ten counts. The CDR3 bases are TGCGCCAGCAGCCATCCGGGGTCCCGGGGAGAGCAGTACGTC. Amino acid sequence: CASSHPGSRGEQYV. This chain uses TRBV4-1 with TRBJ2-7; a possible D gene is TRBD2 (5 bases). The CDR3 runs 14 residues. Germline V gives CDR1 MGHRA, CDR2 YSYEKL. V dropped 3 bases and J dropped 7 bases, with 16 bases sitting between them.

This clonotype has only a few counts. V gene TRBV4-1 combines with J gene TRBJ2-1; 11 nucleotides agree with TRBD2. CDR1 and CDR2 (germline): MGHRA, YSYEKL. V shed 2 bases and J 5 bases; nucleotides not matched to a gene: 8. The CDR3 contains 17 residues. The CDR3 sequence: CASSQLLAGARNNEQFF. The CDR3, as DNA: TGCGCCAGCAGCCAATTACTAGCGGGGGCCCGTAACAATGAGCAGTTCTTC.

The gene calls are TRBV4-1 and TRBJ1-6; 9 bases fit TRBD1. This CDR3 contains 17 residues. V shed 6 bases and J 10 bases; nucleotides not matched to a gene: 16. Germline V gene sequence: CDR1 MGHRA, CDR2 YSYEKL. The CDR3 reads CASRNRDRVLNGSPLHF. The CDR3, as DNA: TGCGCCAGCAGGAACCGGGACAGGGTTTTGAATGGGTCACCCCTCCACTTT.

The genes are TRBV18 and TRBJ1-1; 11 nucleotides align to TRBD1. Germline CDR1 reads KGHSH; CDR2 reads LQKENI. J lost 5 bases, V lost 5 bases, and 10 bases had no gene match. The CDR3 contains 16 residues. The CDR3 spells CASSTRDRGSGTEAFF. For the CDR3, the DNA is TGTGCCAGCTCAACCCGGGACAGGGGGTCAGGGACTGAAGCTTTCTTT.

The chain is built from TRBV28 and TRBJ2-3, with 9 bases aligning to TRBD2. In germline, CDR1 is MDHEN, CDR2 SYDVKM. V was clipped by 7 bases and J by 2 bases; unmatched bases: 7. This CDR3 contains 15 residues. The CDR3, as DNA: TGTGCCAGCACCCGGCGGGGGGGTTTCACAGATACGCAGTATTTT. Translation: CASTRRGGFTDTQYF.

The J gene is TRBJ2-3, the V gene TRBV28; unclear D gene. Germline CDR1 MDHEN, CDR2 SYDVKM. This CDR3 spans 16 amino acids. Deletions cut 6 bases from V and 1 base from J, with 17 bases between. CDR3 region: CASSQVKFYGTDTQYF. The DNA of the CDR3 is TGTGCCAGCAGCCAAGTAAAGTTTTACGGCACAGATACGCAGTATTTT.

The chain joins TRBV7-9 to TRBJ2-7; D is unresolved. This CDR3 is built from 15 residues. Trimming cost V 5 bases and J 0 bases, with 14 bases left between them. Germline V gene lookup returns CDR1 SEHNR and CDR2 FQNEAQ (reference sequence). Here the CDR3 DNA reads TGTGCCAGCAGCCCCCCAGGCATAGGCTCCTACGAGCAGTACGTC. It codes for CASSPPGIGSYEQYV.

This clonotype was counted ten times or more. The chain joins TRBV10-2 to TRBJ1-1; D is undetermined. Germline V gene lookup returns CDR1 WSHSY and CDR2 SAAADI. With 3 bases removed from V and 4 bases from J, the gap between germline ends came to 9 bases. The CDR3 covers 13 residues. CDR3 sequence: CASSDAGLTEAFF. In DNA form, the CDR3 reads TGCGCCAGCAGTGATGCAGGCCTCACTGAAGCTTTCTTT.